The clone carrying this T cell receptor (beta chain) was seen only a few times. The antigen remains unidentified. The V and J ends lost 3 bases and 2 bases respectively, with 7 bases between them. Germline CDR1 reads MDHEN; CDR2 reads SYDVKM. This CDR3 contains 13 residues. The record originates from a study of blood T cells in healthy people across ages. Regarding the study as a whole: Estimated diversity across one million T cells was deemed an underestimate. TCR beta diversity correlated strongly with naive T cell percentage.

Alongside a J-beta primer mix, a sample-barcoded 5' primer served in a second PCR lasting roughly 6 to 12 cycles. Each CDR3 protein gets one entry after TCRdb re-called the 5' RACE reads with MiXCR. Among 1.5 million to 2 million distinct CDR3 sequences, about 50% were seen once, and the ten largest hold less than 2.5%. Whenever a sample was processed, at least 6.5 million PBMCs were isolated. The chain has TRBV28 and TRBJ1-2; no reliable D call. The sequence was obtained from a middle-aged woman in good health. The material sequenced was blood. CDR3: CASSLMRNYGYTF. The CDR3 DNA reads TGTGCCAGCAGTTTGATGCGGAACTATGGCTACACCTTC.